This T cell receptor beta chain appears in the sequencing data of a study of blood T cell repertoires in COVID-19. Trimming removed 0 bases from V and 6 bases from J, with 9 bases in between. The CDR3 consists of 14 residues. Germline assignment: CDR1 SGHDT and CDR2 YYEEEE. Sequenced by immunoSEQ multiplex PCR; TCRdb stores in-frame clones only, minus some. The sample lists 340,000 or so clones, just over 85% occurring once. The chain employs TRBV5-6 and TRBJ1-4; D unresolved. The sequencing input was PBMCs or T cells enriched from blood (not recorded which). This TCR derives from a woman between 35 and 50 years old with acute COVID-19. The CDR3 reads CASSLEDGDEKLFF. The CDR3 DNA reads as TGTGCCAGCAGCTTGGAGGACGGGGATGAAAAACTGTTTTTT.